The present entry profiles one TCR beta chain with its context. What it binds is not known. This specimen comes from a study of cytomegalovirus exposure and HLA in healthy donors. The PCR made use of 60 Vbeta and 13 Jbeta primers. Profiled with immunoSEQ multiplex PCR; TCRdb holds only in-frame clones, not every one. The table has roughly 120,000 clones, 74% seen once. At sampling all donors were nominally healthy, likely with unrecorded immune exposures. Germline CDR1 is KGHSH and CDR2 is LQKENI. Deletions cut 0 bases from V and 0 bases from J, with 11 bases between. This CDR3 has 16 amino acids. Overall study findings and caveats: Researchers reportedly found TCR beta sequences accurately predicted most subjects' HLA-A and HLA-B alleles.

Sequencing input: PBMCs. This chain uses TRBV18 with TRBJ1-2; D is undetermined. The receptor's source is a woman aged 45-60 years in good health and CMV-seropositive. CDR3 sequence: CASSPPNAPANYGYTF. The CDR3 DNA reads TGTGCCAGCTCACCACCGAATGCGCCGGCTAACTATGGCTACACCTTC.